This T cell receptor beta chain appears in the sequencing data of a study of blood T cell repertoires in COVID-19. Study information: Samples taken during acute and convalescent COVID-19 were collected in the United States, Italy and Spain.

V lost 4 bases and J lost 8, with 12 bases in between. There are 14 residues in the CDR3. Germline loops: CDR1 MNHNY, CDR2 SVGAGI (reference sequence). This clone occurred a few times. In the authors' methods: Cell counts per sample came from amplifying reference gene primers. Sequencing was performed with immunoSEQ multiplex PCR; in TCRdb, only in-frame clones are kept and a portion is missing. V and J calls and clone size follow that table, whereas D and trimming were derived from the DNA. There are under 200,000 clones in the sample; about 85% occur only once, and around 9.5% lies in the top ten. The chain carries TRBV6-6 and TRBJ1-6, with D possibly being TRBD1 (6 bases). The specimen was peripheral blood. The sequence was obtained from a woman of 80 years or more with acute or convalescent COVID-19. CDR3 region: CASSSGAGDSPLHF. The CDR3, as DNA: TGTGCCAGCAGTTCCGGTGCAGGGGATTCACCCCTCCACTTT.